One sample yielded the 17 T cell receptor beta chains listed below, sequenced in a study of T cell responses to AZD1222 COVID-19 vaccine. The method was immunoSEQ multiplex PCR; TCRdb's version includes in-frame clones alone and lacks a portion of them. The data hold 95,000 to 110,000 clones, with about nine tenths observed a single time. Sequenced material: peripheral blood, taken 28 days after the second dose of the MenACWY control vaccine. These receptors were taken from an adult who received the MenACWY meningococcal vaccine as a control.

This chain joins TRBV27 and TRBJ2-1; 8 bases line up with TRBD1. CDR1 is MNHEY and CDR2 is SMNVEV in the germline V gene (reference sequence). The V gene end was trimmed by 5 bases and the J gene end by 10 bases; junction bases not matched to a gene: 10. This CDR3 is 14 amino acids long. CDR3 coding DNA: TGTGCCAGCAGTCGACTCCAGGGGGCTGGAGAGCAGTTCTTC. Translating gives CASSRLQGAGEQFF.

CDR3 residues: CASSLERGTPLHF. The CDR3 DNA reads as TGTGCCAGCAGCTTAGAGAGGGGGACACCCCTCCACTTT. The chain combines TRBV7-2 with TRBJ1-6; maybe TRBD1 (6 bases). Deletions cut 1 base from V and 11 bases from J, with 9 bases between. Per germline, CDR1 SGHTA and CDR2 FQGNSA. This CDR3 spans 13 amino acids.

The chain uses TRBV29-1 and TRBJ2-7; either TRBD1 or TRBD2 may fit D (5 bases each). V was shortened by 4 bases and J by 7 bases, with 20 bases between the two germline ends. Germline lookup yields CDR1 SQVTM and CDR2 ANQGSEA. The CDR3 is made up of 14 amino acids. CDR3: CSVARPGRPTEQYF. As DNA, the CDR3 is TGCAGCGTTGCACGCCCGGGACGCCCTACGGAGCAGTACTTC.

The chain has TRBV6-5 and TRBJ1-2; a weak D match, TRBD1 (5 bases). Trimming took off 5 bases at V and 8 bases at J, with 12 bases between the two ends. This CDR3 comprises 12 residues. The V gene's germline CDR1 is MNHEY and CDR2 SVGAGI. In nucleotides, the CDR3 is TGTGCCAGCAGTCGGGGCGTAGAGGGCTACACCTTC. This translates into CASSRGVEGYTF.

The chain links TRBV21-1 to TRBJ2-1; the table gives TRBD2 as D, unverified against the DNA. TRBV21-1 is designated a pseudogene. This CDR3 has 18 residues. CDR3 residues: CASSKGASGGLRVNEQFF. CDR3 in DNA: TGTGCCAGCAGCAAAGGGGCTAGCGGGGGGCTTAGAGTGAATGAGCAGTTCTTC.

The V and J genes are TRBV4-3 and TRBJ2-5; 7 bases are a match to TRBD2. V shed 0 bases and J 5 bases; nucleotides not matched to a gene: 12. The CDR3 contains 17 residues. Germline values: CDR1 LGHNA, CDR2 YSLEER. The CDR3 coding sequence is TGCGCCAGCAGCCAAGATCTCTCGACTAGCAGCCGGGAGACCCAGTACTTC. Translation: CASSQDLSTSSRETQYF.

V and J are TRBV5-8 and TRBJ1-6; no definite D call. From germline, CDR1 is SGHTS and CDR2 YDEGEE. Trimming stripped 6 bases from V and 5 bases from J, with 18 bases between. The CDR3 sequence is 16 residues long. CDR3 sequence (DNA): TGTGCCAGCACCCCGGCTGGGCAGTACCATAATTCACCCCTCCACTTT. Translation: CASTPAGQYHNSPLHF.

The V and J genes are TRBV7-9 and TRBJ1-3; 7 nucleotides line up with TRBD1. V shed 8 bases and J 0 bases; nucleotides not matched to a gene: 13. CDR3 length: 17 amino acids. CDR1 and CDR2 (germline): SEHNR, FQNEAQ (reference sequence). As DNA, the CDR3 is TGTGCCAGCCGTAAGGGGGCGGGTAAAGACTCTGGAAACACCATATATTTT. Its translation is CASRKGAGKDSGNTIYF. The variable domain in full, completed from reference TRBV7-9 and TRBJ1-3, reads DTGVSQNPRHKITKRGQNVTFRCDPISEHNRLYWYRQTLGQGPEFLTYFQNEAQLEKSRLLSDRFSAERPKGSFSTLEIQRTEQGDSAMYLCASRKGAGKDSGNTIYFGEGSWLTVV.

The V and J genes are TRBV6-2 or TRBV6-3 and TRBJ1-1; TRBD1 aligns across 7 bases. The V and J ends lost 5 bases and 4 bases, in that order; junction bases with no gene match: 10. The CDR3 totals 15 residues. Germline V gives CDR1 MNHEY, CDR2 SVGEGT. CDR3 DNA: TGTGCCAGCAGTATGATCGACAGGGATGGCACTGAAGCTTTCTTT. It is translated as CASSMIDRDGTEAFF.

J is TRBJ1-2 and V is TRBV5-1; 8 bases align to TRBD1. The CDR3 is 15 residues long. V dropped 3 bases and J dropped 4; count of bases not matched to a gene: 8. Germline CDR1 is SGHRS and CDR2 is YFSETQ. This CDR3 reads CASSSGTGVSYGYTF. The CDR3, as DNA: TGCGCCAGCAGCTCCGGGACAGGAGTTTCCTATGGCTACACCTTC.

The chain recombines TRBV4-1 with TRBJ2-7; 13 bases are shared with TRBD2. This CDR3 is 17 amino acids long. The ends lost 0 bases at V and 3 bases at J; junction bases unmatched: 5. Germline CDR1 is MGHRA and CDR2 is YSYEKL. The CDR3 sequence is CASSQDYRTSGGYEQYF. The CDR3 coding sequence is TGCGCCAGCAGCCAAGATTACCGGACTAGCGGGGGCTACGAGCAGTACTTC.

The CDR3 here is CASSERQGSAEAFF. CDR3 DNA sequence: TGTGCCAGCAGCGAACGACAGGGAAGCGCTGAAGCTTTCTTT. The chain recombines TRBV9 with TRBJ1-1; 7 nucleotides line up with TRBD1. The CDR3 loop spans 14 amino acids. Germline V lookup: CDR1 SGDLS, CDR2 YYNGEE. Trimming took 3 bases from V and 6 from J; bases not matched to a gene: 8.

The V and J genes are TRBV18 and TRBJ1-2; weak D call: TRBD1 (6 bases). V shed 2 bases and J shed 4 bases, with 14 bases lying between them. CDR1 is KGHSH and CDR2 is LQKENI in the germline V gene. The CDR3 runs to 15 residues. In DNA form, the CDR3 reads TGTGCCAGCTCACCAATCGCAGGGGAGGCCTATGGCTACACCTTC. Translated, it gives CASSPIAGEAYGYTF.

The chain recombines TRBV18 with TRBJ2-1, with D maybe TRBD1 (6 bases). The CDR3 extends over 13 amino acids. V lost 6 bases, J lost 4 bases, and 10 bases lay in between. Germline CDR1 and CDR2: KGHSH and LQKENI. Here the CDR3 reads CASSGQNYNEQFF. The CDR3, as DNA: TGTGCCAGCTCCGGACAGAATTACAATGAGCAGTTCTTC.

There are many counts of this clone. Written as DNA, the CDR3 is TGTGCCAGCAGCTACTCGACAGGGGGCGCTTATGGCTACACCTTC. Amino acid sequence: CASSYSTGGAYGYTF. This sequence joins TRBV3-1 (or the pseudogene TRBV3-2) and TRBJ1-2, with 10 nucleotides matching TRBD1. CDR1 and CDR2 (germline): LGHDT, YNNKEL (reference sequence). CDR3 length: 15 amino acids. Trimming removed 5 bases from V and 5 bases from J; junction bases left unmatched: 8.

The rearrangement uses TRBV3-1 (or the pseudogene TRBV3-2) and TRBJ1-2; TRBD1 aligns across 8 bases. Germline V gene sequence: CDR1 LGHDT, CDR2 YNNKEL (reference sequence). The trim removed 5 bases at V and 12 bases at J, leaving 14 bases unmatched. The CDR3 runs to 14 residues. CDR3 region: CASSVGQGVEANTF. CDR3 DNA sequence: TGTGCCAGCAGCGTCGGACAGGGAGTAGAGGCTAACACCTTC.

The V call is TRBV27, the J call TRBJ1-1; the D is unclear. The CDR3 consists of 14 residues. Germline values: CDR1 MNHEY, CDR2 SMNVEV (reference sequence). The V end was cut by 6 bases, the J end by 0 bases, with 11 bases between. The CDR3 loop reads CASRIMGVNTEAFF. The CDR3 coding sequence is TGTGCCAGCAGGATAATGGGAGTGAACACTGAAGCTTTCTTT.